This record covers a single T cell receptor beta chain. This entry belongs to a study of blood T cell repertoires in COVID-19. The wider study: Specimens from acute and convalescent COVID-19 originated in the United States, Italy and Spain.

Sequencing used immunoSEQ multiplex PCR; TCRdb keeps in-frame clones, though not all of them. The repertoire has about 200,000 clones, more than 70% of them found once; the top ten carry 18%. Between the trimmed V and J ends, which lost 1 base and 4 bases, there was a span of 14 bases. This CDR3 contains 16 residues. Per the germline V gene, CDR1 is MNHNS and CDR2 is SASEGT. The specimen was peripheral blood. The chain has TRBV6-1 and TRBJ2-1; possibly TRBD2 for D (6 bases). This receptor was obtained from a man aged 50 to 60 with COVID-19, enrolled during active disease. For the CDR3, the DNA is TGTGCCAGCAGTGAAGAAGAAGCGGGCTTTTACAATGAGCAGTTCTTC. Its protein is CASSEEEAGFYNEQFF.